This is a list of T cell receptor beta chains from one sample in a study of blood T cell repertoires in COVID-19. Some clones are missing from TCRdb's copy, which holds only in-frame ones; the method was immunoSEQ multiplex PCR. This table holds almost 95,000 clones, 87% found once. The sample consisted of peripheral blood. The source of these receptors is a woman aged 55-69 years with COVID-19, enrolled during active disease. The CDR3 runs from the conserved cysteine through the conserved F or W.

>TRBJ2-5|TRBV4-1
CASSQAGPPETQYF
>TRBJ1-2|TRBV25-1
CASRAQGVRGYGYTF
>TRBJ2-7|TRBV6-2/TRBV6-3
CASSYVPSKGQIYEQYF
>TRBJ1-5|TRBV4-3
CASSQDRGLVDSSNSNQPQHF
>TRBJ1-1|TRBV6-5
CASRSNQGITEAFF
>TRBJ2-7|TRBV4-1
CASSQTSGGLYEQYF
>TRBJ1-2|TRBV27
CASRTGGGGYTF
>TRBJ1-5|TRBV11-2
CASSLRVGPGQPQHF
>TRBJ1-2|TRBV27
CASSSPDRGVYGYTF
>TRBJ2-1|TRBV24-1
CATSDPMIPGDEQFF
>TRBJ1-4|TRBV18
CASSPPRGANEKLFF
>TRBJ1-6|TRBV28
CVTGQGPYNSPLHF
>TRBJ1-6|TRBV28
CASRLSGGTYNSPLHF
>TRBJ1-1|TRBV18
CASPPEGRYAFF
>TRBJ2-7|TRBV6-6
CASSLSGTGRFYEQYF
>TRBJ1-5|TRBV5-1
CASSQTGGGNQPQHF
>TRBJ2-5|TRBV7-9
CASSLTGQASETQYF
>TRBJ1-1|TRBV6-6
CASSPQGETEAFF
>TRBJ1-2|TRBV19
CASSIYQGRDYGYTF
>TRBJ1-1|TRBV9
CASSVVRDRDSEAFF
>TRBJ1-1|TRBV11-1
CASTGGEDTEAFF
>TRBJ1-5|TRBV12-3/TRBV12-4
CASSRVSNQPQHF
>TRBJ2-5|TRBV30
CAWSIWAGRVETQYF
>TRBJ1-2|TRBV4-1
CASSQDRRTIYGYTF
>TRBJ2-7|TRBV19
CASSTSVSSYEQYF
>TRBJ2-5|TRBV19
CASSIAGTSQETQYF
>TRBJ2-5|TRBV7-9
CASSPSTGFETQYF
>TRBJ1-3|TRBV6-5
CASSSRGVDFNTIYF
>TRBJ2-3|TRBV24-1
CATGYRDRDTQYF
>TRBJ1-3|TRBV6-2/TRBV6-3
CASSNVRNTIYF
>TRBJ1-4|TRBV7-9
CASSHPTGGNEKLFF
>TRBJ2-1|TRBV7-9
CASSSSRLAGEYNEQFF
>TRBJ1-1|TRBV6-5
CASGTGRGEAFF
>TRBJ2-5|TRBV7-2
CASSTNRGETQYF
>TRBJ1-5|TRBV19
CASIAGGNQPQHF
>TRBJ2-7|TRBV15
CATSRESGAYEQYF
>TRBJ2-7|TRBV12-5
CASGPEPGVEQYF
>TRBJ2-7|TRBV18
CASSLGHYEQYF
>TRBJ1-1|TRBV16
CASSQSRHTEAFF
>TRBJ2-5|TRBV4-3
CASSQGVRAETQYF
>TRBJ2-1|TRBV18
CASSPPSGGAGEQFF
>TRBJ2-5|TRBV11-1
CASSGGPQETQYF
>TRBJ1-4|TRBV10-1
CASSPSRDTATNEKLFF
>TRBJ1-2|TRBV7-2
CASSQARGTNYGYTF
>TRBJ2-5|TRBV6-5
CASSSTQGLETQYF
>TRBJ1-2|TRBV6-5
CASSSEEGYYGYTF
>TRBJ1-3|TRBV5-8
CASSFGGQPAGNTIYF
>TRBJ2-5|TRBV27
CASSRGGSGVGYQETQYF
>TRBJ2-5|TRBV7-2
CASSLGLEETQYF